This T cell receptor (beta chain) was retrieved from a study of OX40 agonist ivuxolimab in advanced cancers. Study background: Hepatocellular carcinoma, melanoma, renal cell or head and neck cancer was diagnosed in the dose-escalation patients. Study findings and constraints: In a subset of nonresponders, normalized T-cell clonal expansion was also low.

The protocol was immunoSEQ multiplex PCR, while the TCRdb copy is restricted to in-frame clones and leaves out a portion. The sample has 30,000 to 45,000 clones; more than 75% are singletons. V lost 2 bases, J lost 8 bases, and 3 bases stayed unmatched. Germline V gives CDR1 MNHEY, CDR2 SVGAGI. This CDR3 has 15 amino acids. Notes on this clone: The antigen is not known.

The sequenced sample was CD4+ or CD8+ T cells sorted from blood, obtained in a trial of the OX40 agonist ivuxolimab. This clonotype was sampled from an adult with an advanced solid tumor such as melanoma, head and neck, liver or kidney cancer. The chain joins TRBV6-5 to TRBJ1-6, with 10 positions matching TRBD1. The CDR3 is CASSYGTGEYSPLHF. CDR3 nucleotide sequence: TGTGCCAGCAGTTACGGGACAGGGGAGTATTCACCCCTCCACTTT.